This T cell receptor beta chain was profiled in a study of blood T cell repertoires in COVID-19 (TCRdb year 2020). Turning to the overall study: Samples covering the acute and convalescent phases of COVID-19 were provided by collaborators in the United States, Italy and Spain. The material from the prospective study consisted of cDNA or gDNA derived from T cells, B-cell-depleted T cells, or PBMCs. Deeply sampled blood TCRbeta repertoires from subjects exposed to, actively infected with, or recovered from COVID-19 were included in the dataset. The repertoires were made available in a free public database intended to serve as a resource for research on the immune response to SARS-CoV-2. The samples were drawn from two sources: the first 160 participants of the ongoing ImmuneRACE study, and approximately 1,300 subjects contributed by 6 global collaborators. A de-identified subject ID, COVID-19 status, age in years and sex were almost always included in the sample metadata. Where available, HLA class I and class II types were taken from metadata supplied by the sample provider and were not determined by assay-based typing.

The full study reports these points: The amount of clinical and demographic metadata varied by source and participant and was provided uncurated.

TCRbeta CDR3 regions were amplified from genomic DNA using the immunoSEQ Assay, a bias-controlled multiplex PCR. The paper's data handling went like this. Within the assay, amplification of reference gene primers was used to estimate how many nucleated cells each sample contained. To quantify the absolute abundance of each unique TCRbeta CDR3 rearrangement, sequence reads were collapsed and filtered. For each sample, productive Simpson clonality was calculated as the square root of Simpson's diversity index over productive rearrangements. The table comes from immuneACCESS by way of TCRdb, which keeps in-frame sequences with V and J called. Part of the clones is missing from these tables; in studies checked, under half for an unresolved V gene and the rest for unknown reasons. V and J calls and clone size are given by that table; D and trimming were obtained from the DNA. The sample table lists roughly 240,000 clones, approximately 83% of them with a count of one. The ten largest make up 3% of the sample.

A second Seattle source provided samples from volunteer blood donors who had recovered from COVID-19. The collaborating institutions used their own protocols to collect whole blood in K2EDTA tubes. Collaborator samples were shipped for TCRbeta analysis as frozen whole blood, isolated PBMCs, or DNA extracted from either sample type. Of note for this clone: What this receptor recognizes is not known. Per-nucleotide qualities are absent, and no much larger clonotype sits a single base away.

This TCR was recovered from a woman aged 25-40 years who had recovered from COVID-19. Material for sequencing was peripheral blood.

The CDR3 in this case is CASSLETGGGGYTF. The nucleotide sequence is given as TGCGCCAGCAGCTTGGAGACAGGGGGCGGAGGCTACACCTTC. This receptor chain uses TRBV5-1 and TRBJ1-2; 10 nucleotides in the junction match TRBD1. Counted from cysteine to phenylalanine, this CDR3 has 14 amino acids. The entry retains the CDR3 DNA only, 42 bases that are in frame from base 1. Trimming leaves V shorter by 0 bases and J shorter by 8 bases, with the junction holding 4 bases beyond the gene matches. The germline V gene yields SGHRS for CDR1 and YFSETQ for CDR2.